Following are 7 T cell receptor beta chains from one sample sequenced in a study of shared clonotypes between healthy human individuals. Profiling relied on immunoSEQ multiplex PCR, and the TCRdb table lists in-frame clones only, not all of them. Seen here are millions of clones, around nine tenths observed once, and the top ten hold 0.14%. Sample: naive CD4+ T cells sorted from blood. Subset indicated: CD45RA+ positively selected. The receptors were gathered from a man between 18 and 29 years old in good health.

J is TRBJ1-2 and V is TRBV2, with D unclear. Germline loops: CDR1 SNHLY, CDR2 FYNNEI. V was trimmed by 7 bases and J by 6 bases, leaving 15 bases between them. The CDR3 sequence is 13 residues long. The CDR3 is CASIKEQQHGYTF. The CDR3 bases are TGTGCCAGCATAAAGGAACAGCAACATGGCTACACCTTC. Based on the CDR3 plus reference TRBV2 and TRBJ1-2, the full variable domain is EPEVTQTPSHQVTQMGQEVILRCVPISNHLYFYWYRQILGQKVEFLVSFYNNEISEKSEIFDDQFSVERPDGSNFTLKIRSTKLEDSAMYFCASIKEQQHGYTFGSGTRLTVV.

V gene TRBV9 combines with J gene TRBJ2-2; D is unresolved. CDR1 is SGDLS and CDR2 is YYNGEE in the germline V gene. The CDR3 totals 13 residues. The V end lost 4 bases, the J end lost 3 bases, and 7 bases lay between the germline ends. The CDR3 protein is CASSPTHTGELFF. The CDR3 region has the DNA TGTGCCAGCAGCCCCACGCACACCGGGGAGCTGTTTTTT.

The genes are TRBV11-2 and TRBJ2-1; TRBD2 agrees at 14 bases. Germline lookup yields CDR1 SGHAT and CDR2 FQNNGV. The CDR3 extends over 13 amino acids. The DNA for the CDR3 is TGTGCGAGTGAGACCGGGACTAGCGGGAGGCAGTTCTTC. It encodes CASETGTSGRQFF. Supplemented by reference TRBV11-2 and TRBJ2-1, the full variable domain reads EAGVAQSPRYKIIEKRQSVAFWCNPISGHATLYWYQQILGQGPKLLIQFQNNGVVDDSQLPKDRFSAERLKGVDSTLKIQPAKLEDSAVYLCASETGTSGRQFFGPGTRLTVL.

V gene TRBV19 combines with J gene TRBJ2-2, with 8 bases matching TRBD1. Germline values: CDR1 LNHDA, CDR2 SQIVND (reference sequence). The trim removed 4 bases at V and 3 bases at J, leaving 4 bases unmatched. The CDR3 has 15 amino acids. The CDR3 loop is CASSTRQGYTGELFF. Here the CDR3 DNA reads TGTGCCAGTAGTACCCGACAGGGGTACACCGGGGAGCTGTTTTTT.

V gene TRBV5-1 combines with J gene TRBJ1-2, with 7 bases lining up with TRBD1. The CDR3 consists of 14 residues. Germline assignment: CDR1 SGHRS and CDR2 YFSETQ. J was trimmed by 6 bases and V by 0 bases; bases with no gene match: 5. The CDR3 loop is CASSLGGTGDGYTF. CDR3 in DNA: TGCGCCAGCAGCTTGGGGGGAACAGGGGATGGCTACACCTTC.

The J gene is TRBJ2-2, the V gene TRBV10-2, with D tentatively TRBD2 (7 bases). CDR3 length equals 15 residues. Germline loops: CDR1 WSHSY, CDR2 SAAADI. Trimming took off 8 bases at V and 0 bases at J, with 13 bases between the two ends. The CDR3 nucleotides read TGCGCCAGCCGAGAGGGGGGGACGAACACCGGGGAGCTGTTTTTT. It encodes CASREGGTNTGELFF.

CDR3 in DNA: TGTGCCAGCAGCCCCGGGGGAGGACTGGCGACCCAGTACTTC. This translates into CASSPGGGLATQYF. This chain uses TRBV11-2 with TRBJ2-5; weak D call: TRBD2 (6 bases). Germline V gives CDR1 SGHAT, CDR2 FQNNGV. This CDR3 has 14 amino acids. V was trimmed by 5 bases and J by 7 bases, leaving 17 bases between them.